Below, 30 T cell receptor beta chains from the same sample are listed, as sequenced in a study of blood T cell repertoires in COVID-19. Assay: immunoSEQ multiplex PCR; the TCRdb copy retains only in-frame clones and omits some. The sample records about 140,000 clones, around 90% being singletons. The sequencing sample was made of peripheral blood. The receptor source for this set is a human donor with COVID-19, enrolled during active disease. The donor label of this sample is uncertain.

CDR3 sequence reads: CASSFSRGQRTDTQYF. The CDR3 DNA is TGTGCCAGCAGCTTTTCTCGAGGACAGCGCACAGATACGCAGTATTTT. The gene calls are TRBV7-9 and TRBJ2-3, with D perhaps TRBD1 (6 bases). Germline assignment: CDR1 SEHNR and CDR2 FQNEAQ (reference sequence). V lost 3 bases to trimming and J lost 1 base, with 14 bases between them. There are 16 residues in the CDR3.

The CDR3 DNA reads TGTGCCAGCAGCCTGAGCGGGAGTAGGACAGATACGCAGTATTTT. Amino acid sequence: CASSLSGSRTDTQYF. The chain combines TRBV2 with TRBJ2-3; 8 nucleotides agree with TRBD2. The V gene end was trimmed by 6 bases and the J gene end by 3 bases; junction bases not matched to a gene: 8. Germline assignment: CDR1 SNHLY and CDR2 FYNNEI. The CDR3 runs to 15 residues.

This clone was found a few times. The chain joins TRBV14 to TRBJ2-2; TRBD2 matches 12 bases. Germline loops: CDR1 SGHDN, CDR2 FVKESK. CDR3 length: 18 residues. Losses at the gene ends were 0 bases for V and 7 bases for J; bases not matched to a gene: 9. CDR3 protein: CASSQERARLAGVGELFF. As DNA, the CDR3 is TGTGCCAGCAGCCAAGAAAGGGCGCGACTAGCGGGAGTCGGGGAGCTGTTTTTT.

V usage is TRBV14 and J usage is TRBJ1-3; no clear D. Germline V CDR1 and CDR2: SGHDN, FVKESK. The CDR3 spans 16 residues. V dropped 1 base and J dropped 4 bases, with 14 bases sitting between them. The CDR3 nucleotides read TGTGCCAGCAGCCAAGGGAGAAGGCTCGGAGGAAACACCATATATTTT. Amino acid sequence: CASSQGRRLGGNTIYF.

The rearrangement joins TRBV27 to TRBJ2-3; D gene unclear. The CDR3 loop spans 15 amino acids. V lost 6 bases to trimming and J lost 0 bases, with 13 bases between them. CDR1 and CDR2 (germline): MNHEY, SMNVEV (reference sequence). CDR3 bases: TGTGCCAGCAGCGCGGCACTCTCTAGCACAGATACGCAGTATTTT. Translation: CASSAALSSTDTQYF.

The chain has TRBV12-3 or TRBV12-4 and TRBJ1-3; D is uncertain. This CDR3 comprises 12 residues. Trimming shortened V by 7 bases and J by 1 base, and 5 bases separated the two germline ends. The CDR3, as DNA: TGTGCCAGCACCCAGTCTGGAAACACCATATATTTT. Translating gives CASTQSGNTIYF.

The V gene is TRBV11-2, the J gene TRBJ1-6; 10 positions agree with TRBD1. CDR1 is SGHAT and CDR2 is FQNNGV in the germline V gene. The CDR3 has 18 amino acids. The V segment lost 3 bases and the J segment 4 bases; nucleotides outside the gene matches: 9. The CDR3 DNA reads TGTGCCAGCAGCTTTTCCCTAGGACAGGGGGGATATAATTCACCCCTCCACTTT. It is translated as CASSFSLGQGGYNSPLHF. Variable domain in full (rest from reference TRBV11-2 and TRBJ1-6): EAGVAQSPRYKIIEKRQSVAFWCNPISGHATLYWYQQILGQGPKLLIQFQNNGVVDDSQLPKDRFSAERLKGVDSTLKIQPAKLEDSAVYLCASSFSLGQGGYNSPLHFGNGTRLTVT.

This clone appeared a single time. The gene calls are TRBV24-1 and TRBJ2-7, with TRBD1 as a possible D gene (5 bases). Germline V gene data show CDR1 as KGHDR and CDR2 as SFDVKD. The CDR3 runs 11 residues. The V and J ends lost 9 bases and 7 bases respectively, with 12 bases between them. The CDR3 region is CATSYTGEQYF. CDR3 bases: TGTGCCACCTCCTATACAGGTGAGCAGTACTTC.

The CDR3 loop reads CAIRREDTEAFF. The CDR3 nucleotides are TGTGCCATCAGACGAGAGGACACTGAAGCTTTCTTT. The chain carries TRBV10-3 and TRBJ1-1, with no clear D. This CDR3 has 12 amino acids. The V gene lost 6 bases and the J gene lost 3 bases, with 8 bases spanning the gap. Germline CDR1 reads ENHRY; CDR2 reads SYGVKD.

The chain joins TRBV4-1 to TRBJ1-5; maybe TRBD1 (6 bases). Between the trimmed V and J ends, which lost 0 bases and 2 bases, there was a span of 14 bases. Germline CDR1 is MGHRA and CDR2 is YSYEKL. The CDR3 runs to 17 residues. The CDR3 bases are TGCGCCAGCAGCCAAGATCCCAAGGGGGAAGGCAATCAGCCCCAGCATTTT. It yields the protein CASSQDPKGEGNQPQHF.

This sequence joins TRBV2 and TRBJ2-2, with 13 positions matching TRBD2. The V and J ends lost 8 bases and 5 bases, in that order; junction bases with no gene match: 2. The CDR3 length is 14 residues. Germline V CDR1 and CDR2: SNHLY, FYNNEI. The CDR3 DNA reads as TGTGCCAGCCTGACTAGCGGGAGGACCGGGGAGCTGTTTTTT. This translates into CASLTSGRTGELFF.

This clone has more than one count but fewer than ten. The chain recombines TRBV19 with TRBJ1-2, with 10 positions matching TRBD1. Germline CDR1 and CDR2: LNHDA and SQIVND (reference sequence). The CDR3 runs 15 residues. Trimming removed 5 bases from V and 7 bases from J; junction bases left unmatched: 10. The CDR3 DNA sequence: TGTGCCAGTAGTCCCGGGGACAGGGGCAGGAGTGGCTACACCTTC. This gives the protein CASSPGDRGRSGYTF.

This clone was detected ten times or more. The chain uses TRBV9 and TRBJ2-7; 8 bases fit TRBD2. This CDR3 has 15 amino acids. In germline, CDR1 is SGDLS, CDR2 YYNGEE. Losses at the gene ends were 0 bases for V and 2 bases for J; bases not matched to a gene: 4. CDR3 protein: CASSVDVGGAYEQYF. CDR3 in DNA: TGTGCCAGCAGCGTAGATGTCGGGGGGGCCTACGAGCAGTACTTC.

This clone was recorded many times. J is TRBJ1-2 and V is TRBV5-1, with 8 bases that match TRBD1. J lost 3 bases, V lost 4 bases, and 5 bases had no gene match. Germline V CDR1 and CDR2: SGHRS, YFSETQ. This CDR3 is 14 amino acids long. The CDR3 DNA reads as TGCGCCAGCAGCCAGTCGACAGGGGACTATGGCTACACCTTC. It translates to CASSQSTGDYGYTF.

The chain is built from TRBV6-5 and TRBJ1-3; unclear D gene. CDR1 MNHEY and CDR2 SVGAGI come from the germline V gene. This CDR3 is 15 amino acids long. Deletions cut 8 bases from V and 0 bases from J, with 14 bases between. CDR3 sequence (DNA): TGTGCCAGCGGACTAGGGCTAAGCTCTGGAAACACCATATATTTT. Its translation: CASGLGLSSGNTIYF.

The gene calls are TRBV4-1 and TRBJ2-5; D possibly corresponds to TRBD2 (6 bases). The CDR3 totals 16 residues. Germline V gene sequence: CDR1 MGHRA, CDR2 YSYEKL. Trimming took off 0 bases at V and 4 bases at J, with 15 bases between the two ends. CDR3 sequence: CASSQEWAAEGETQYF. CDR3 coding DNA: TGCGCCAGCAGCCAAGAGTGGGCAGCGGAGGGAGAGACCCAGTACTTC.

The count of this clone is one. This chain uses TRBV27 with TRBJ2-1; D is ambiguous. The CDR3 has 11 amino acids. The V end lost 3 bases, the J end lost 12 bases, and 9 bases lay between the germline ends. Germline V gene data show CDR1 as MNHEY and CDR2 as SMNVEV (reference sequence). The CDR3, as DNA: TGTGCCAGCAGTTTTCCCCCCTTGCAGTTCTTC. This encodes CASSFPPLQFF.

J is TRBJ1-1 and V is TRBV18, with D tentatively TRBD1 (5 bases). CDR1 and CDR2 from the germline V gene are KGHSH and LQKENI. The CDR3 is made up of 15 amino acids. The V gene lost 1 base and the J gene lost 2 bases, with 11 bases spanning the gap. The CDR3 DNA follows: TGTGCCAGCTCACCACGTCCAGGGTTCAACACTGAAGCTTTCTTT. It is translated as CASSPRPGFNTEAFF.

In DNA form, the CDR3 reads TGTGCCAGCAGGGGACTTGGGGGGAGCTCCTACAATGAGCAGTTCTTC. It codes for CASRGLGGSSYNEQFF. This sequence joins TRBV27 and TRBJ2-1, with D tentatively TRBD2 (6 bases). The CDR3 runs 16 residues. Germline V gene data show CDR1 as MNHEY and CDR2 as SMNVEV (reference sequence). The germline V and J ends were trimmed by 6 bases and 0 bases, with 15 bases remaining between them.

This chain joins TRBV3-1 (or the pseudogene TRBV3-2) and TRBJ1-1; 8 bases match TRBD1. Germline loops: CDR1 LGHDT, CDR2 YNNKEL (reference sequence). The CDR3 loop spans 11 amino acids. V gave up 3 bases and J gave up 10 bases; unmatched junction bases: 1. CDR3: CASSQTGAAFF. DNA of the CDR3: TGTGCCAGCAGCCAGACAGGGGCAGCTTTCTTT.

The J gene is TRBJ1-5, the V gene TRBV6-6; TRBD1 is a possible D gene (5 bases). This CDR3 is built from 18 residues. Germline lookup yields CDR1 MNHNY and CDR2 SVGAGI (reference sequence). The V and J ends lost 5 bases and 7 bases respectively, with 27 bases between them. The CDR3 sequence: CASSPWRRDSWQLQPQHF. The CDR3 DNA sequence: TGTGCCAGCAGTCCCTGGAGAAGGGACTCTTGGCAATTACAGCCCCAGCATTTT.

For this clone: Within the sample, other DNA sequences also encode this same CDR3. V and J are TRBV9 and TRBJ1-1; 7 bases align to TRBD1. The CDR3 is 13 amino acids. After removal of 0 bases from V and 6 bases from J, the junction contained 2 bases not matched to a gene. Germline lookup yields CDR1 SGDLS and CDR2 YYNGEE. The CDR3, as DNA: TGTGCCAGCAGCGTAGGGCAGGGGGCTGAAGCTTTCTTT. Translated: CASSVGQGAEAFF.

This clone has only one observation. The rearrangement uses TRBV2 and TRBJ1-1, with D unclear. Per germline, CDR1 SNHLY and CDR2 FYNNEI. The CDR3 contains 14 residues. V lost 7 bases and J lost 0, with 12 bases in between. Here the CDR3 reads CASTESGMNTEAFF. The CDR3 DNA reads TGTGCCAGCACCGAATCGGGAATGAACACTGAAGCTTTCTTT.

The genes are TRBV7-8 and TRBJ1-2; D unresolved. The CDR3 has 15 residues. Between the trimmed V and J ends, which lost 1 base and 8 bases, there was a span of 17 bases. CDR1 is SGHVS and CDR2 is FQNEAQ in the germline V gene. Written as DNA, the CDR3 is TGTGCCAGCAGCTTAGGGGTAGGCGAGGTTGAGGGCTACACCTTC. It encodes CASSLGVGEVEGYTF.

The chain has TRBV4-1 and TRBJ2-2; 7 bases line up with TRBD2. CDR1 is MGHRA and CDR2 is YSYEKL in the germline V gene. V lost 1 base, J lost 9 bases, and 8 bases stayed unmatched. The CDR3 sequence is 15 residues long. CDR3 sequence: CASSQAGGELRELFF. CDR3 in DNA: TGCGCCAGCAGCCAAGCGGGGGGAGAATTAAGGGAGCTGTTTTTT.

V and J are TRBV19 and TRBJ2-1, with 10 nucleotides matching TRBD1. Germline CDR1 and CDR2: LNHDA and SQIVND (reference sequence). The CDR3 totals 15 residues. V trimming: 6 bases; J trimming: 7 bases; junction bases outside the gene matches: 9. CDR3 DNA: TGTGCCAGTAGACAATTAGACAGGGGGCAGAATGAGCAGTTCTTC. The encoded protein is CASRQLDRGQNEQFF. The whole variable domain, filled in from reference TRBV19 and TRBJ2-1, reads DGGITQSPKYLFRKEGQNVTLSCEQNLNHDAMYWYRQDPGQGLRLIYYSQIVNDFQKGDIAEGYSVSREKKESFPLTVTSAQKNPTAFYLCASRQLDRGQNEQFFGPGTRLTVL.

V is TRBV24-1 and J is TRBJ1-1; D is unresolved. The CDR3 extends over 13 amino acids. The V gene lost 4 bases and the J gene lost 2 bases, with 7 bases spanning the gap. Germline-derived CDR1 and CDR2 are KGHDR and SFDVKD. The CDR3 loop reads CATSDYLNTEAFF. CDR3 coding DNA: TGTGCCACCAGTGACTATTTAAACACTGAAGCTTTCTTT.

V gene TRBV12-2 combines with J gene TRBJ1-5; no check of the table's D call, TRBD1, against the DNA was made. TRBV12-2 counts as a pseudogene. The CDR3 has 16 amino acids. The CDR3, as DNA: TGTGCAAGTCGCTTAGTGATCAGGGGGAGCAATCAGCCCCAGCATTTT. Translating it yields CASRLVIRGSNQPQHF.

V and J are TRBV6-5 and TRBJ2-1; a possible D gene is TRBD2 (7 bases). This CDR3 comprises 15 residues. Germline CDR1 is MNHEY and CDR2 is SVGAGI. V was clipped by 7 bases and J by 2 bases, with 15 bases between them. CDR3 protein: CASISRGATYNEQFF. In nucleotides, the CDR3 is TGTGCCAGCATCTCCCGGGGGGCCACCTACAATGAGCAGTTCTTC.

The gene calls are TRBV5-1 and TRBJ2-1; 10 positions agree with TRBD2. J was trimmed by 3 bases and V by 5 bases; bases with no gene match: 5. Germline V lookup: CDR1 SGHRS, CDR2 YFSETQ. This CDR3 has 15 residues. CDR3 sequence reads: CASSWTSGNYNEQFF. CDR3 bases: TGCGCCAGCAGTTGGACTAGCGGAAACTACAATGAGCAGTTCTTC.